This T cell receptor beta chain was sequenced in a study of shared clonotypes between healthy human individuals (TCRdb year 2020). Regarding the research as a whole: A couple of women and a few men aged 18 to 49 years were included in the cohort. Per donor, three plates each were used for CD4 naive and CD4 memory, two for CD8 naive, and one for CD8 memory. Blood TCR repertoires of roughly 5 healthy adults were deeply sequenced to estimate repertoire size and the extent of clonotype sharing between individuals. To increase sequencing depth and limit assay-specific biases, TCR repertoire library preparation and sequencing were carried out by different laboratories using diverse techniques. Per donor, leukapheresis produced somewhere between about 0.8 and 9.5 billion PBMCs.

Donors were healthy HIV-negative adults with no recently reported acute infections or vaccinations. Every donor was a Caucasian adult residing in Nashville, Tennessee, USA. Magnetic negative selection was used to enrich CD4+ T cells, after which naive cells were positively selected on CD45RA and the negative fraction became the memory subset. After blood collection by leukapheresis, PBMCs were isolated using Ficoll-Histopaque density gradient centrifugation and then cryopreserved in the vapor phase of liquid nitrogen. Analytical flow cytometry was used to check the purity and quantity of each magnetically sorted T cell population. Each sorted fraction had its genomic DNA isolated and then quantified by UV absorbance on a Nanodrop 2000c. Using the deep immunoSEQ assay, TCR CDR3 regions were amplified from genomic DNA by multiplex PCR. Genomic DNA extracted from each cell subset was distributed evenly over all wells of several immunoSEQ 96-well plates, and each plate served as one replicate. For sorted subsets, 150 to 200 ng genomic DNA, equal to tens of thousands of T cell genomes, was loaded into each replicate PCR. Purified libraries were measured with a Qubit 3.0 fluorometer, size-checked on a Bioanalyzer 2100, and measured again with the KAPA Library Quantification kit. A separate single-read 150-cycle Illumina NextSeq 550 flow cell was used to sequence each immunoSEQ 96-well plate. On the study's bioinformatics: Because only junctional sequences without quality scores were contained in the immunoSEQ output, filtering matching that applied to full-length reads could not be performed. Sequences were annotated with PyIR, a Python wrapper for IgBLAST v1.9, and V/J genes and CDR3 were assigned using IMGT germline references. Reads were filtered out if the reads had weak V/J assignments (E-value above 1e-6), no CDR3, stop codons, out-of-frame junctions, or ambiguous translated residues. V3J clonotypes were defined by identical inferred V gene, J gene, and CDR3 amino acid sequence. To compute the percentage overlap between repertoires, the number of shared unique clonotypes was divided by the size of the smaller repertoire. Richness of each repertoire was evaluated using RTK rarefaction, the Chao1 estimator, and Recon v2.1 estimates of unobserved clonotypes. OLGA was used to compute generation probabilities for all TCRbeta clonotypes that the gDNA method yielded from a handful of donors. TCRdb holds this immuneACCESS table with in-frame rearrangements only. Some clones are missing; in checked studies, unresolved V genes explain under half, and the rest has no known cause. The DNA was the basis for D and trimming; V, J and clone size are from that table. This sample comprises about 1.5 million clones, under 99% of them detected only once. The ten biggest clones cover about 0.45% of the sample.

The paper's findings and limits, for the study overall: Estimated clonotype richness was generally larger for naive than for memory subsets. Even with the large sequencing depth, rarefaction of the sorted-subset datasets indicated that sequencing was incomplete. Sampling was limited to blood, and TCR repertoires in tissue likely differ from TCR repertoires in blood. Across four donors, approximately 5% of naive CD4, roughly 3.5% of naive CD8, about 2.3% of memory CD4, and approximately 0.4% of memory CD8 clonotypes were shared. Pairwise subsampling led to the expectation that sequencing depth would affect the degree of clonotype sharing among donors. Higher generation probabilities were observed for clonotypes shared by all four sorted-subset donors than for non-shared clonotypes. Because the study included a small number of donors, the genetic and exposure-history diversity represented was limited.

Trimming removed 1 base from V and 1 base from J; the gene matches leave 6 bases unexplained. The CDR1 and CDR2 encoded by the germline V gene are KGHSH and LQKENI. From cysteine to phenylalanine, the CDR3 is 18 amino acids long. Of all the DNA, just the CDR3 is kept, 54 bases in frame from base 1. Remarks on this clone: Which antigen it targets is not known. Base qualities are not recorded, but no much larger clone differs from it by a single base.

Recombination linked TRBV18 to TRBJ2-3; 12 central nucleotides agree with TRBD1. Sequences were obtained from naive CD4+ T cells sorted from blood. This sample's cell subset or site label indicates: CD45RA+ positively selected. This TCR was recovered from a man younger than 40 in good health. The DNA reads as follows: TGTGCCAGCTCACCACAGGGACAGGGGGCTGGTGGCACAGATACGCAGTATTTT. Its protein is CASSPQGQGAGGTDTQYF.